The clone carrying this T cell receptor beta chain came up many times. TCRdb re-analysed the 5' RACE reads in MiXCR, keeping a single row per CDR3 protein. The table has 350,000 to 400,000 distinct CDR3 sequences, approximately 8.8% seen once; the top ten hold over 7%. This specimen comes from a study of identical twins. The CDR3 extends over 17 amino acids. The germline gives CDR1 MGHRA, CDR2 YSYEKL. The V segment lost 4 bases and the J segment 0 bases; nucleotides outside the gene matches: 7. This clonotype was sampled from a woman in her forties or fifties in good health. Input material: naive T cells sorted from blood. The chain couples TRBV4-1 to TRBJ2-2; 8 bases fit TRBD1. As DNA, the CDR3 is TGCGCCAGCAGCCGATTACCACAGGGGGCGAACACCGGGGAGCTGTTTTTT. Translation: CASSRLPQGANTGELFF.